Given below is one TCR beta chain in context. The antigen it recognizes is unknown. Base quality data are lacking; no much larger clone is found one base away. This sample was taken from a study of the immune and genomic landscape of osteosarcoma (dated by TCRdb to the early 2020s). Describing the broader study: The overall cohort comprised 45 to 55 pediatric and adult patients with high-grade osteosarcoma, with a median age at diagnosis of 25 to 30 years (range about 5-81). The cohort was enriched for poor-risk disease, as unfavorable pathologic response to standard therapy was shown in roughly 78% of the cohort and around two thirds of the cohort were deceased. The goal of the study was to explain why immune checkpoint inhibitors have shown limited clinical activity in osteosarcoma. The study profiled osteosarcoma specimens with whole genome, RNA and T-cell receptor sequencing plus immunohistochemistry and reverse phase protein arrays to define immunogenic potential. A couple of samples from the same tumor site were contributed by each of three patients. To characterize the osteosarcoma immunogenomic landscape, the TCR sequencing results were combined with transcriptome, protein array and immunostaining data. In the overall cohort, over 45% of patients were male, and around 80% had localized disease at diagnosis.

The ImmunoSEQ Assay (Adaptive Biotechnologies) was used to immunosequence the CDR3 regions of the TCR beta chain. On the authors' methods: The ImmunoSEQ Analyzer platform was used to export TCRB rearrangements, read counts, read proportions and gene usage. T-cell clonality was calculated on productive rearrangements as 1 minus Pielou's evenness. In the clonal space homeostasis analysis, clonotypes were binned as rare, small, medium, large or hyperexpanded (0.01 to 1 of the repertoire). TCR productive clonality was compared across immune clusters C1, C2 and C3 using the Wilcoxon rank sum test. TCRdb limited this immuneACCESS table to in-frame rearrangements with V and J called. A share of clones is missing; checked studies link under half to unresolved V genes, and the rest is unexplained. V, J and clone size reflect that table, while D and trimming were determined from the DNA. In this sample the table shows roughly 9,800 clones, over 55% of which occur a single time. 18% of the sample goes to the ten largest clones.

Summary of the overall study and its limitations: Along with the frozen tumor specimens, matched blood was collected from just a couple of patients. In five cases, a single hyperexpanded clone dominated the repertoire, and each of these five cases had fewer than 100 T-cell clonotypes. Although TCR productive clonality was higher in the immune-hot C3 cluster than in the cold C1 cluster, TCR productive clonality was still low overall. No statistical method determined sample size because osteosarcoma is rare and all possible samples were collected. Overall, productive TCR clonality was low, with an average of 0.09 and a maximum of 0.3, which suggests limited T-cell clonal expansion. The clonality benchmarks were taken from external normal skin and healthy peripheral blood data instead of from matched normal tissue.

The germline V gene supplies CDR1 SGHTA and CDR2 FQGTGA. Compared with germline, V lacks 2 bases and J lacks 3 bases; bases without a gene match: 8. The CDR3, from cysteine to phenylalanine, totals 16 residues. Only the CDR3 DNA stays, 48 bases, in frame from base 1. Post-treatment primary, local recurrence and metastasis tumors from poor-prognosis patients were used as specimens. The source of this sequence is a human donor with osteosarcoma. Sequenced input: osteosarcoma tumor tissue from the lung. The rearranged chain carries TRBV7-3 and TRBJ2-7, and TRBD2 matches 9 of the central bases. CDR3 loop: CASSLASGLALYEQYF. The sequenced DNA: TGTGCCAGCAGCTTAGCTTCCGGACTAGCGCTCTACGAGCAGTACTTC.